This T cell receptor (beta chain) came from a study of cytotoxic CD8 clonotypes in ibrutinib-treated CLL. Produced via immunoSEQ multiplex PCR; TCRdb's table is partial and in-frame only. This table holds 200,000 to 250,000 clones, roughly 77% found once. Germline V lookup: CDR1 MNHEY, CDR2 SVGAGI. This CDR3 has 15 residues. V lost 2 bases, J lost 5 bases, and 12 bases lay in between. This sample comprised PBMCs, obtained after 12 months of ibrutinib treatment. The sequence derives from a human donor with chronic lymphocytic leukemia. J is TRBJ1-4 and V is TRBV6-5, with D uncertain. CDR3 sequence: CASSYGATANEKLFF. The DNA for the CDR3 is TGTGCCAGCAGTTACGGAGCGACGGCCAATGAAAAACTGTTTTTT.